Following are 32 T cell receptor beta chains from one sample sequenced in a study of cytomegalovirus exposure and HLA in healthy donors. This PCR relied on a set of 60 Vbeta primers and 13 Jbeta primers. Here immunoSEQ multiplex PCR was the method, and the copy in TCRdb shows in-frame clones only, minus some. The sample yields some 160,000 clones, roughly 75% seen once. Sequenced sample: PBMCs. The source of these receptors is a man aged 35-49 years in good health and CMV-seronegative.

This clone is a singleton in its sample. The chain couples TRBV7-2 to TRBJ2-5, with 8 bases lining up with TRBD1. This CDR3 spans 16 amino acids. V dropped 3 bases and J dropped 10; count of bases not matched to a gene: 16. The germline V gene has CDR1 SGHTA and CDR2 FQGNSA. CDR3 residues: CASSFDPDRDRRDQYF. The CDR3 DNA sequence: TGTGCCAGCAGCTTCGACCCGGACAGGGACCGACGGGACCAGTACTTC.

This sequence joins TRBV6-5 and TRBJ2-1; 11 bases are shared with TRBD2. The germline V gene encodes CDR1 MNHEY and CDR2 SVGAGI. This CDR3 spans 15 amino acids. The ends lost 5 bases at V and 7 bases at J; junction bases unmatched: 7. CDR3 amino acids: CASSKRLAGRNEQFF. The DNA for the CDR3 is TGTGCCAGCAGTAAACGACTAGCGGGGAGGAATGAGCAGTTCTTC.

The rearrangement joins TRBV6-1 to TRBJ2-5, with D possibly TRBD2 on 6 matching bases. Germline V gene sequence: CDR1 MNHNS, CDR2 SASEGT. The length of the CDR3 is 15 residues. Trimming removed 1 base at V and 1 base at J, with 10 bases between. CDR3 nucleotides: TGTGCCAGCAGTGAAGACCCGGGAGTCCAAGAGACCCAGTACTTC. This encodes CASSEDPGVQETQYF.

The chain couples TRBV19 to TRBJ1-5; D might be TRBD1 (6 bases). There are 14 residues in the CDR3. V was trimmed by 5 bases and J by 6 bases, leaving 14 bases between them. Germline-derived CDR1 and CDR2 are LNHDA and SQIVND (reference sequence). CDR3 nucleotide sequence: TGTGCCAGTAGTGCAGGGGATGGTAGTCAGCCCCAGCATTTT. It translates to CASSAGDGSQPQHF.

The J gene is TRBJ1-1, the V gene TRBV2; D call uncertain. The CDR3 covers 13 residues. V was cut by 5 bases and J by 4 bases, with 11 bases left in between. CDR1 is SNHLY, CDR2 FYNNEI, per germline. The chain's CDR3 is CASSWTVGTEAFF. As DNA, the CDR3 is TGTGCCAGCAGTTGGACTGTTGGCACTGAAGCTTTCTTT. The variable domain in full, with the rest retrieved from reference TRBV2 and TRBJ1-1, is EPEVTQTPSHQVTQMGQEVILRCVPISNHLYFYWYRQILGQKVEFLVSFYNNEISEKSEIFDDQFSVERPDGSNFTLKIRSTKLEDSAMYFCASSWTVGTEAFFGQGTRLTVV.

This chain joins TRBV27 and TRBJ1-2; D is ambiguous. There are 15 residues in the CDR3. The germline CDR1 and CDR2 sequences are MNHEY and SMNVEV (reference sequence). The ends were cut back, 0 bases at V and 3 bases at J, with 11 bases in the middle. The CDR3 DNA reads as TGTGCCAGCAGTTTATCGAGGGCAGCACACTATGGCTACACCTTC. Its translation: CASSLSRAAHYGYTF.

Concerning this clone itself: Other nucleotide sequences from this sample produce the same CDR3. The chain has TRBV4-3 and TRBJ2-2; 7 nucleotides line up with TRBD1. The junction had 2 bases not matched to a gene; V was cut back by 1 base and J by 3 bases. The CDR3 covers 15 residues. CDR1 and CDR2 (germline): LGHNA, YSLEER. The CDR3: CASSQGTGDTGELFF. In nucleotides, the CDR3 is TGCGCCAGCAGCCAAGGGACAGGCGACACCGGGGAGCTGTTTTTT.

This clone has a handful of counts. The J gene is TRBJ1-1, the V gene TRBV5-6; maybe TRBD1 (5 bases). CDR3 length: 14 residues. Germline CDR1 and CDR2: SGHDT and YYEEEE. V lost 0 bases and J lost 3, with 9 bases in between. CDR3 residues: CASSLGGGDTEAFF. The DNA for the CDR3 is TGTGCCAGCAGCTTGGGTGGGGGGGACACTGAAGCTTTCTTT.

This clone was seen only a few times. This chain joins TRBV5-1 and TRBJ2-1; weak D call: TRBD2 (6 bases). The V end lost 2 bases, the J end lost 3 bases, and 12 bases lay between the germline ends. This CDR3 spans 15 amino acids. Germline assignment: CDR1 SGHRS and CDR2 YFSETQ. The CDR3 DNA reads as TGCGCCAGCAGCTTTAGCGGCGGGGACTACAATGAGCAGTTCTTC. Amino acids: CASSFSGGDYNEQFF.

The V and J genes are TRBV7-2 and TRBJ1-1; 7 bases align to TRBD1. The length of the CDR3 is 15 residues. Germline-derived CDR1 and CDR2 are SGHTA and FQGNSA. The V gene end was trimmed by 5 bases and the J gene end by 3 bases; junction bases not matched to a gene: 9. CDR3 sequence (DNA): TGTGCCAGCAGCACCTCAGGGGGGCAGGACACTGAAGCTTTCTTT. It translates to CASSTSGGQDTEAFF.

The chain links TRBV4-2 to TRBJ2-7; 12 bases fit TRBD1. V lost 2 bases to trimming and J lost 5 bases; unmatched junction nucleotides: 7. The germline V gene has CDR1 LGHNA and CDR2 YNFKEQ. There are 16 residues in the CDR3. The CDR3 loop reads CASSQPPGQGADEQYF. The DNA of the CDR3 is TGTGCCAGCAGCCAACCGCCGGGACAGGGGGCAGACGAGCAGTACTTC.

This chain links TRBV2 with TRBJ1-3; D is possibly TRBD1 (5 bases). The CDR3 runs 16 residues. Trimming took 5 bases from V and 6 from J, leaving 20 bases between them. Germline V CDR1 and CDR2: SNHLY, FYNNEI. The CDR3 protein is CASSSTDSSTPNTIYF. The CDR3 DNA follows: TGTGCCAGCAGTTCTACAGACAGCTCTACGCCAAACACCATATATTTT.

This sequence joins TRBV4-3 and TRBJ2-4; tentative D call: TRBD1 (6 bases). Trimming stripped 0 bases from V and 6 bases from J, with 15 bases between. Germline V gene sequence: CDR1 LGHNA, CDR2 YSLEER. This CDR3 contains 16 residues. The DNA for the CDR3 is TGCGCCAGCAGCCAAGACTGGGACACTCTAGGAAACATTCAGTACTTC. Its protein product is CASSQDWDTLGNIQYF.

This clone was counted only a few times. The chain carries TRBV5-4 and TRBJ2-7; 7 bases fit TRBD1. The germline V gene has CDR1 SGHNT and CDR2 YYREEE (reference sequence). The CDR3 length is 14 residues. With V trimmed by 0 bases and J by 4 bases, 4 bases remained unmatched. CDR3 DNA sequence: TGTGCCAGCAGCTTGGGAGGGGGCTGGTACGAGCAGTACTTC. This gives the protein CASSLGGGWYEQYF.

The rearrangement links TRBV7-2 to TRBJ2-2; D gene unclear. CDR1 and CDR2 (germline): SGHTA, FQGNSA. The length of the CDR3 is 13 residues. Trimming stripped 2 bases from V and 6 bases from J, with 7 bases between. CDR3 protein: CASSLSASGELFF. The CDR3, as DNA: TGTGCCAGCAGCTTATCCGCGTCCGGGGAGCTGTTTTTT.

This clone has a handful of counts. The chain has TRBV6-5 and TRBJ1-1; D is undetermined. This CDR3 has 12 amino acids. The V gene's germline CDR1 is MNHEY and CDR2 SVGAGI. Between the trimmed V and J ends, which lost 6 bases and 1 base, there was a span of 6 bases. Here the CDR3 reads CASSYSNTEAFF. The DNA of the CDR3 is TGTGCCAGCAGCTATTCGAACACTGAAGCTTTCTTT.

The chain carries TRBV19 and TRBJ1-2, with D perhaps TRBD1 (6 bases). Germline-derived CDR1 and CDR2 are LNHDA and SQIVND (reference sequence). The CDR3 has 14 amino acids. V was trimmed by 1 base and J by 2 bases, leaving 8 bases between them. This CDR3 is CASSIGGPNYGYTF. The CDR3 DNA reads as TGTGCCAGTAGTATAGGGGGGCCCAACTATGGCTACACCTTC.

The CDR3 DNA follows: TGTGCCAGCAGTGTCGGGGGGGCCGGCTATGGCTACACCTTC. This codes for CASSVGGAGYGYTF. This rearrangement joins TRBV6-4 to TRBJ1-2; weak D call: TRBD1 (6 bases). Deletions cut 4 bases from V and 4 bases from J, with 13 bases between. The CDR3 contains 14 residues. Germline V gives CDR1 MRHNA, CDR2 SNTAGT.

The chain uses TRBV11-3 and TRBJ2-3; TRBD2 might be the D (6 bases). The CDR3 runs 17 residues. Germline CDR1 reads SGHNT; CDR2 reads YENEEA. With 5 bases removed from V and 3 bases from J, the gap between germline ends came to 21 bases. CDR3 protein: CASSPPLGLKATDTQYF. DNA of the CDR3: TGTGCCAGCAGCCCCCCCTTGGGACTCAAAGCGACAGATACGCAGTATTTT. Drawing the rest from reference TRBV11-3 and TRBJ2-3, the complete variable domain is EAGVVQSPRYKIIEKKQPVAFWCNPISGHNTLYWYLQNLGQGPELLIRYENEEAVDDSQLPKDRFSAERLKGVDSTLKIQPAELGDSAVYLCASSPPLGLKATDTQYFGPGTRLTVL.

The V and J genes are TRBV5-8 and TRBJ2-1, with a weak D call TRBD1 (6 bases). Germline CDR1 reads SGHTS; CDR2 reads YDEGEE. The CDR3 has 15 amino acids. V lost 0 bases to trimming and J lost 4 bases, with 11 bases between them. CDR3 region: CASSLGQVIYNEQFF. The CDR3 DNA sequence: TGTGCCAGCAGCTTGGGACAGGTTATTTACAATGAGCAGTTCTTC.

This clone has only a few counts. The gene calls are TRBV19 and TRBJ1-1; D unresolved. V dropped 3 bases and J dropped 1 base, with 24 bases sitting between them. CDR3 length: 19 amino acids. Germline CDR1 and CDR2: LNHDA and SQIVND (reference sequence). In DNA, the CDR3 is TGTGCCAGTAGTATCACCCCCGGGGTATCTTCCTTGCCGAACACTGAAGCTTTCTTT. As protein: CASSITPGVSSLPNTEAFF.

V usage is TRBV7-9 and J usage is TRBJ2-1; unclear D gene. V lost 5 bases and J lost 3, with 17 bases in between. The CDR3 length is 16 residues. Germline CDR1 is SEHNR and CDR2 is FQNEAQ (reference sequence). CDR3 region: CASSPNSASYYNEQFF. DNA for the CDR3: TGTGCCAGCAGCCCAAATTCCGCGTCTTACTACAATGAGCAGTTCTTC.

This clone was found a few times. The sample carries other DNA sequences with the same CDR3. This chain connects TRBV5-1 to TRBJ2-5; the D gene is possibly TRBD2 (6 bases). This CDR3 spans 12 amino acids. V was clipped by 5 bases and J by 4 bases, with 9 bases between them. Germline CDR1 reads SGHRS; CDR2 reads YFSETQ. CDR3 DNA: TGCGCCAGCAGGCAGGGAGGAGAGACCCAGTACTTC. Translation gives CASRQGGETQYF.

In this sample, this clone turned up a few times. This chain's CDR3 is CASAETGMRQLFF. CDR3 nucleotide sequence: TGTGCCAGCGCCGAGACAGGAATGAGGCAACTGTTTTTT. The V gene is TRBV6-6, the J gene TRBJ1-4; TRBD1 might be the D (6 bases). CDR1 MNHNY and CDR2 SVGAGI come from the germline V gene (reference sequence). V lost 8 bases and J lost 12, with 19 bases in between. CDR3 length: 13 amino acids.

Worth noting for this clone: Compared with germline, one end of the junction differs, possibly owing to a read error. CDR3 nucleotides: TGTTCCAGCGGGCAGCGGGGGGCGAATGAGCAGTTCTTC. It specifies CSSGQRGANEQFF. The rearrangement links TRBV7-9 to TRBJ2-1; TRBD2 aligns across 9 bases. The CDR3 is 13 amino acids. The germline V gene encodes CDR1 SEHNR and CDR2 FQNEAQ (reference sequence).

The rearrangement joins TRBV29-1 to TRBJ1-1; D perhaps matches TRBD1 (5 bases). Trimming pared 7 bases from V and 5 bases from J, leaving 14 bases between. Per germline, CDR1 SQVTM and CDR2 ANQGSEA. The CDR3 is 12 amino acids. CDR3 residues: CSAPHGGTEAFF. The CDR3 DNA is TGCAGCGCCCCCCACGGGGGAACTGAAGCTTTCTTT.

J is TRBJ1-2 and V is TRBV30; 9 bases agree with TRBD1. The V gene end was trimmed by 2 bases and the J gene end by 3 bases; junction bases not matched to a gene: 4. Germline CDR1 GTSNPN, CDR2 SVGIG (reference sequence). This CDR3 has 14 amino acids. The CDR3 spells CAWSHTGGDYGYTF. The DNA for the CDR3 is TGTGCCTGGAGTCATACAGGGGGCGACTATGGCTACACCTTC.

The chain joins TRBV19 to TRBJ1-5; 10 nucleotides line up with TRBD1. Germline trimming cut 9 bases from V and 2 bases from J; bases unmatched to any gene: 4. Germline V gene data show CDR1 as LNHDA and CDR2 as SQIVND (reference sequence). This CDR3 has 14 amino acids. This chain's CDR3 is CASWTGGGNQPQHF. In DNA, the CDR3 is TGTGCCAGCTGGACAGGGGGTGGCAATCAGCCCCAGCATTTT. Looking up the rest from reference TRBV19 and TRBJ1-5 gives the full variable domain: DGGITQSPKYLFRKEGQNVTLSCEQNLNHDAMYWYRQDPGQGLRLIYYSQIVNDFQKGDIAEGYSVSREKKESFPLTVTSAQKNPTAFYLCASWTGGGNQPQHFGDGTRLSIL.

V and J are TRBV19 and TRBJ2-5; D is possibly TRBD1 (5 bases). Near its end, the DNA agrees better with TRBJ2-7, so the J call may be wrong. Germline assignment: CDR1 LNHDA and CDR2 SQIVND (reference sequence). The CDR3 is made up of 15 amino acids. CDR3 region: CASSRSGRDNYEQYF. CDR3 nucleotide sequence: TGTGCCAGTAGCCGATCGGGCAGGGATAACTACGAGCAGTACTTC.

The chain links TRBV7-8 to TRBJ1-5; the match to TRBD1 covers 10 bases. Trimming removed 3 bases from V and 6 bases from J; junction bases left unmatched: 11. Germline CDR1 reads SGHVS; CDR2 reads FQNEAQ. The CDR3 is 17 amino acids. The CDR3 nucleotides are TGTGCCAGCAGCTTGGTGACAGGGGGCGCGGCGGGTCAGCCCCAGCATTTT. Translating it yields CASSLVTGGAAGQPQHF.

J is TRBJ2-7 and V is TRBV10-3; 10 bases are a match to TRBD1. CDR1 ENHRY and CDR2 SYGVKD come from the germline V gene. The CDR3 spans 13 residues. The V and J ends lost 4 bases and 3 bases, in that order; junction bases with no gene match: 0. Here the CDR3 DNA reads TGTGCCATCAGTGGGACAGGGGGCTACGAGCAGTACTTC. This translates into CAISGTGGYEQYF.

The chain has TRBV11-2 and TRBJ2-7, with D possibly being TRBD2 (5 bases). Germline-derived CDR1 and CDR2 are SGHAT and FQNNGV. This CDR3 region has 16 residues. Between the trimmed V and J ends, which lost 1 base and 0 bases, there was a span of 13 bases. CDR3 loop: CASSLGTGGASYEQYF. The CDR3 bases are TGTGCCAGCAGCTTAGGGACTGGCGGTGCCTCCTACGAGCAGTACTTC.